Below are 32 T cell receptor beta chains sequenced from a single sample in a study of spatial heterogeneity in lung cancer. Stated time point: blood at routine non-recurrence follow-up after resection. TCRdb itself ran the 5' RACE reads through MiXCR, one entry per CDR3 protein. The repertoire holds fewer than 1,200 distinct CDR3 sequences, 35% to 45% seen once, with roughly 19% in the top ten. The sequences come from PBMCs, collected at follow-up. These receptor sequences come from a female donor with early-stage non-small cell lung cancer.

Worth noting for this clonotype: Because this beta chain is a stray read in a library intended to capture alpha chains, its abundance should not be given much weight. This chain uses TRBV11-1 with TRBJ2-7; TRBD2 agrees at 10 bases. V shed 1 base and J 7 bases; nucleotides not matched to a gene: 4. This CDR3 spans 14 amino acids. The germline CDR1 and CDR2 sequences are SGHAT and FQDESV (reference sequence). The CDR3 bases are TGTGCCAGCAGCTTAGTACTAGCGGGAAAGGAGCAGTACTTC. As protein: CASSLVLAGKEQYF. Full variable domain (remainder filled in from reference TRBV11-1 and TRBJ2-7): EAEVAQSPRYKITEKSQAVAFWCDPISGHATLYWYRQILGQGPELLVQFQDESVVDDSQLPKDRFSAERLKGVDSTLKIQPAELGDSAMYLCASSLVLAGKEQYFGPGTRLTVT.

About this clonotype: This beta chain is off target for a library built for alpha chains, so its abundance means little. V gene TRBV27 combines with J gene TRBJ2-7; possibly TRBD1 for D (6 bases). The germline V gene has CDR1 MNHEY and CDR2 SMNVEV (reference sequence). This CDR3 region has 14 residues. V was clipped by 5 bases and J by 2 bases, with 13 bases between them. The CDR3 coding sequence is TGTGCCAGCAGTATTAGTAGGGGGACCTACGAGCAGTACTTC. Its protein product is CASSISRGTYEQYF.

With respect to this clonotype: The size of this beta chain means little, since it is a stray read in a library made for alpha chains. This chain links TRBV6-2 or TRBV6-3 with TRBJ2-1; 13 bases match TRBD2. Looked up from germline, CDR1 is MNHEY and CDR2 is SVGEGT. Trimming at V came to 8 bases and at J to 8 bases, leaving 3 bases not matched to a gene. This CDR3 region has 13 residues. The CDR3 nucleotides are TGTGCCAGCCGACTAGCGGGAGGCCATGAGCAGTTCTTC. Its translation is CASRLAGGHEQFF.

As regards this clonotype: This beta chain was picked up by a library intended for alpha chains and is off target, so its count carries little meaning. The chain joins TRBV29-1 to TRBJ2-1; D is undetermined. This CDR3 has 12 residues. The V gene lost 4 bases and the J gene lost 3 bases, with 7 bases spanning the gap. Germline V gives CDR1 SQVTM, CDR2 ANQGSEA. As DNA, the CDR3 is TGCAGCGTTGCCCATGACTACAATGAGCAGTTCTTC. Translating it yields CSVAHDYNEQFF.

This clonotype was picked up a small number of times. Within a library made for alpha chains, this beta chain is off target, and its count is uninformative. CDR3 DNA sequence: TGTGCCAGTAGTATAGTAGCGGGGCTTGGGGCCAACGTCCTGACTTTC. This sequence encodes CASSIVAGLGANVLTF. The chain uses TRBV19 and TRBJ2-6; 8 bases agree with TRBD2. Germline assignment: CDR1 LNHDA and CDR2 SQIVND (reference sequence). V was clipped by 1 base and J by 3 bases; unmatched bases: 2. There are 16 residues in the CDR3.

This clonotype was detected a few times. As an off-target read in a library built for alpha chains, this beta chain has a frequency of little significance. The chain links TRBV6-5 to TRBJ2-7, with 10 bases aligning to TRBD2. Trimming took 2 bases from V and 3 from J; bases not matched to a gene: 4. The germline V gene encodes CDR1 MNHEY and CDR2 SVGAGI. The CDR3 covers 15 residues. The chain's CDR3 is CASSYLAGDNYEQYF. The CDR3 bases are TGTGCCAGCAGTTACCTAGCGGGAGACAACTACGAGCAGTACTTC.

On this clonotype itself: Since it is a stray read in a library aimed at alpha chains, this beta chain has a size that is not meaningful. The V gene is TRBV2, the J gene TRBJ2-7; D gene uncertain. The CDR3 covers 16 residues. Germline CDR1 reads SNHLY; CDR2 reads FYNNEI. Trimming removed 2 bases from V and 7 bases from J, with 21 bases in between. The CDR3 bases are TGTGCCAGCAGTGAACTGCCGGATTTTTCCTTAGGGGAGCAGTACTTC. Its protein is CASSELPDFSLGEQYF.

Concerning this clonotype: This beta chain is a stray sequence in a library constructed for alpha chains; its clone size is not meaningful. The rearrangement uses TRBV20-1 and TRBJ2-5; 12 nucleotides agree with TRBD2. The germline V gene encodes CDR1 DFQATT and CDR2 SNEGSKA (reference sequence). Trimming removed 7 bases from V and 1 base from J; junction bases left unmatched: 7. CDR3 length: 15 residues. Here the CDR3 reads CSVLTSGRVQETQYF. The CDR3 DNA follows: TGCAGTGTTCTGACTAGCGGGAGAGTCCAAGAGACCCAGTACTTC.

As for this clonotype: As an off-target read in a library built for alpha chains, this beta chain has a frequency of little significance. This chain joins TRBV12-5 and TRBJ2-7; unclear D gene. In germline, CDR1 is LGHNT, CDR2 FRNRAP. With 7 bases removed from V and 0 bases from J, the gap between germline ends came to 13 bases. The CDR3 contains 14 residues. CDR3 protein: CASALDSPSYEQYF. The CDR3, as DNA: TGTGCTAGTGCCCTAGACTCGCCCTCCTACGAGCAGTACTTC.

This clonotype was detected only a few times. This beta chain is a stray read from a library made for alpha chains; its abundance is not meaningful. The chain is built from TRBV29-1 and TRBJ2-5; 10 nucleotides line up with TRBD2. This CDR3 has 14 residues. Germline V gives CDR1 SQVTM, CDR2 ANQGSEA. The junction had 6 bases not matched to a gene; V was cut back by 6 bases and J by 2 bases. The CDR3 spells CSVGAGGSQETQYF. DNA for the CDR3: TGCAGCGTGGGAGCGGGAGGGAGTCAAGAGACCCAGTACTTC.

On this clonotype itself: The library was designed around alpha chains, so this beta chain is a stray read whose abundance carries little weight. The chain is built from TRBV6-5 and TRBJ2-3; TRBD2 agrees at 9 bases. The CDR3 spans 16 residues. V dropped 8 bases and J dropped 2; count of bases not matched to a gene: 11. The V gene's germline CDR1 is MNHEY and CDR2 SVGAGI. The CDR3 protein is CASSDGLAGFTDTQYF. The CDR3 nucleotides read TGTGCCAGCTCCGACGGGCTAGCGGGATTCACAGATACGCAGTATTTT.

This clonotype was counted between two and nine times. Because this beta chain is a stray read in a library intended to capture alpha chains, its abundance should not be given much weight. J is TRBJ2-5 and V is TRBV7-2; 7 bases are shared with TRBD2. CDR3 size: 16 residues. The germline CDR1 and CDR2 sequences are SGHTA and FQGNSA. Trimming removed 6 bases from V and 5 bases from J; junction bases left unmatched: 15. CDR3: CASRTGRWTSRETQYF. CDR3 DNA sequence: TGTGCCAGCAGAACGGGACGCTGGACTAGTCGGGAGACCCAGTACTTC.

This clonotype was seen a few times. Since it is a stray read in a library aimed at alpha chains, this beta chain has a size that is not meaningful. The V gene is TRBV28, the J gene TRBJ2-7, with 9 bases lining up with TRBD1. V was clipped by 6 bases and J by 2 bases; unmatched bases: 8. This CDR3 spans 15 amino acids. Germline CDR1 reads MDHEN; CDR2 reads SYDVKM. CDR3 in amino acids: CASRSGGQGTYEQYF. CDR3 DNA: TGTGCCAGCAGATCCGGGGGACAGGGCACCTACGAGCAGTACTTC.

This clonotype was counted a few times. Little can be read into the size of this beta chain, an off-target read in a library designed for alpha chains. The V call is TRBV5-1, the J call TRBJ2-3; 10 positions agree with TRBD2. CDR1 is SGHRS and CDR2 is YFSETQ in the germline V gene. With 4 bases clipped from V and 0 bases from J, the junction kept 2 bases outside the gene matches. The CDR3 loop spans 15 amino acids. CDR3 bases: TGCGCCAGCAGCCCGGGACTAGCGAGCACAGATACGCAGTATTTT. It yields the protein CASSPGLASTDTQYF. The full variable domain, with the rest looked up from reference TRBV5-1 and TRBJ2-3, is KAGVTQTPRYLIKTRGQQVTLSCSPISGHRSVSWYQQTPGQGLQFLFEYFSETQRNKGNFPGRFSGRQFSNSRSEMNVSTLELGDSALYLCASSPGLASTDTQYFGPGTRLTVL.

As to this clonotype: In a library made to pick up alpha chains, this beta chain is a stray read with a size that means little. J is TRBJ2-1 and V is TRBV29-1; D perhaps matches TRBD2 (7 bases). V was clipped by 6 bases and J by 5 bases, with 14 bases between them. Germline V gene lookup returns CDR1 SQVTM and CDR2 ANQGSEA. The CDR3 sequence is 13 residues long. This CDR3 reads CSVLGGANNEQFF. For the CDR3, the DNA is TGCAGCGTCCTTGGGGGGGCTAACAATGAGCAGTTCTTC.

Worth noting for this clonotype: Because the library targeted alpha chains, this beta chain is an off-target read whose size means little. J is TRBJ2-1 and V is TRBV11-2; 12 positions match TRBD2. This CDR3 has 15 amino acids. Germline CDR1 and CDR2: SGHAT and FQNNGV. V shed 5 bases, J shed 5 bases, and the junction held 4 bases outside the gene matches. The CDR3 spells CASSPTSGGHNEQFF. For the CDR3, the DNA is TGTGCCAGCAGCCCGACTAGCGGGGGCCACAATGAGCAGTTCTTC.

This clonotype was observed a few times. With the library built for alpha chains, this beta chain is off target and its frequency is not meaningful. V usage is TRBV7-9 and J usage is TRBJ2-1; the match to TRBD2 covers 10 bases. The V segment lost 2 bases and the J segment 1 base; nucleotides outside the gene matches: 11. The CDR3 spans 19 residues. From germline, CDR1 is SEHNR and CDR2 FQNEAQ (reference sequence). The CDR3 nucleotides read TGTGCCAGCAGCTTAAGGGGGGCGGGACTAGCGAGTTCCTACAATGAGCAGTTCTTC. Its translation is CASSLRGAGLASSYNEQFF.

Concerning this clonotype: For a library built for alpha chains, this beta chain is a stray read; little rests on its size. This chain connects TRBV7-8 to TRBJ2-7; D is undetermined. This CDR3 contains 14 residues. The V end was cut by 0 bases, the J end by 2 bases, with 8 bases between. CDR1 SGHVS and CDR2 FQNEAQ come from the germline V gene. CDR3 region: CASSLARRAYEQYF. The CDR3 DNA reads TGTGCCAGCAGCTTAGCCCGGAGAGCCTACGAGCAGTACTTC.

As for this clonotype: The library was prepared for alpha chains; this beta chain is a stray read, so its frequency means little. The rearrangement joins TRBV7-3 to TRBJ2-1, with a possible D match to TRBD1 (6 bases). Trimming left V 5 bases short and J 7 bases short, with 9 bases between. The germline CDR1 and CDR2 sequences are SGHTA and FQGTGA. The CDR3 is 12 residues long. The CDR3 is CASSQQGNEQFF. Here the CDR3 DNA reads TGTGCCAGCAGCCAGCAGGGGAATGAGCAGTTCTTC.

As for this clonotype: This beta chain is an unintended read in a library built for alpha chains; its size means little. V is TRBV7-9 and J is TRBJ2-3; D might be TRBD1 (6 bases). The CDR3 totals 15 residues. Trimming left V 2 bases short and J 1 base short, with 10 bases between. The germline CDR1 and CDR2 sequences are SEHNR and FQNEAQ (reference sequence). The CDR3: CASSLPGHRTDTQYF. The CDR3 region has the DNA TGTGCCAGCAGCTTACCGGGACACCGCACAGATACGCAGTATTTT.

Of note for this clonotype: This beta chain is off target for a library built for alpha chains, so its abundance means little. The chain uses TRBV14 and TRBJ2-1; 9 bases are shared with TRBD2. The trim removed 7 bases at V and 10 bases at J, leaving 17 bases unmatched. This CDR3 comprises 16 residues. CDR1 is SGHDN, CDR2 FVKESK, per germline. The CDR3 spells CASNSRSSGTQGEQFF. The CDR3 DNA reads TGTGCCAGCAACTCAAGGTCTAGCGGGACTCAGGGGGAGCAGTTCTTC.

A remark on this clonotype: Little can be read into the size of this beta chain, an off-target read in a library designed for alpha chains. CDR3 DNA sequence: TGTGCCAGTAGTAGGCCTAGCGGGAGCCATAGACAGTTCTTC. Protein: CASSRPSGSHRQFF. This chain uses TRBV19 with TRBJ2-1; 10 positions agree with TRBD2. Germline V gene sequence: CDR1 LNHDA, CDR2 SQIVND (reference sequence). The ends lost 4 bases at V and 13 bases at J; junction bases unmatched: 10. The CDR3 contains 14 residues.

The sample holds a few counts of this clonotype. The library was designed around alpha chains, so this beta chain is a stray read whose abundance carries little weight. The CDR3 protein is CASRGTGVVYF. CDR3 in DNA: TGTGCCAGCAGAGGGACGGGAGTGGTGTACTTC. The chain employs TRBV25-1 and TRBJ2-7, with D maybe TRBD2 (6 bases). V was cut by 6 bases and J by 12 bases, with 15 bases left in between. CDR3 length equals 11 residues. CDR1 MGHDK and CDR2 SYGVNS come from the germline V gene.

Concerning this clonotype: This beta chain came through as a stray read in a library set up for alpha chains, and its size says little. The chain has TRBV28 and TRBJ2-4; TRBD2 matches 8 bases. V was pared by 7 bases and J by 4 bases, with 3 bases of the junction left unmatched. This CDR3 region has 13 residues. The germline gives CDR1 MDHEN, CDR2 SYDVKM. The CDR3 DNA reads TGTGCCAGCACCCCTAGCGGGAAAAACATTCAGTACTTC. Its protein product is CASTPSGKNIQYF.

Details on this clonotype: Little can be read into the size of this beta chain, an off-target read in a library designed for alpha chains. The CDR3 sequence: CASSPPGKETQYF. The CDR3 DNA reads TGTGCCAGCAGCCCCCCCGGGAAAGAGACCCAGTACTTC. This sequence joins TRBV3-1 and TRBJ2-5, with D perhaps TRBD2 (5 bases). Germline CDR1 reads LGHDT; CDR2 reads YNNKEL (reference sequence). The CDR3 contains 13 residues. The V end was cut by 4 bases, the J end by 3 bases, with 9 bases between.

Remarks on this clonotype: A junction boundary mismatches the germline segment, possibly from a read error. This beta chain is a stray read from a library made for alpha chains; its abundance is not meaningful. This rearrangement joins TRBV20-1 to TRBJ2-5; TRBD2 aligns across 9 bases. The CDR3 has 13 residues. CDR1 and CDR2 (germline): DFQATT, SNEGSKA (reference sequence). Written as DNA, the CDR3 is TGCAGTGCGAGAGTAGCGGGAGTGGCGACCCAGTACTTC. Translating it yields CSARVAGVATQYF.

As to this clonotype: Because the library targeted alpha chains, this beta chain is an off-target read whose size means little. CDR3 residues: CASSRDNSQLAYEQYF. The CDR3, as DNA: TGTGCCAGCTCTCGGGACAACTCTCAGTTGGCCTACGAGCAGTACTTC. The chain employs TRBV6-2 or TRBV6-3 and TRBJ2-7, with D perhaps TRBD1 (6 bases). CDR3 length: 16 residues. Germline assignment: CDR1 MNHEY and CDR2 SVGEGT. With 8 bases removed from V and 2 bases from J, the gap between germline ends came to 22 bases.

Notes on this clonotype: A library made for alpha chains picked up this beta chain off target, so its size means little. V and J are TRBV4-2 and TRBJ2-7, with 9 bases aligning to TRBD1. Trimming took 0 bases from V and 0 from J; bases not matched to a gene: 3. The CDR3 is 16 amino acids. Germline-derived CDR1 and CDR2 are LGHNA and YNFKEQ. The chain's CDR3 is CASSQEEGQGSYEQYF. The CDR3 nucleotides are TGTGCCAGCAGCCAAGAGGAGGGACAGGGCTCCTACGAGCAGTACTTC.

With respect to this clonotype: This beta chain is a stray sequence in a library constructed for alpha chains; its clone size is not meaningful. The rearrangement joins TRBV19 to TRBJ2-7, with 9 nucleotides matching TRBD1. This CDR3 comprises 13 residues. After removal of 6 bases from V and 3 bases from J, the junction contained 3 bases not matched to a gene. Germline values: CDR1 LNHDA, CDR2 SQIVND (reference sequence). CDR3 nucleotides: TGTGCCAGTAGAAAGGACAGGGGCTACGAGCAGTACTTC. It encodes CASRKDRGYEQYF.

This clonotype came up a few times. This beta chain is a stray sequence in a library constructed for alpha chains; its clone size is not meaningful. The V and J genes are TRBV6-5 and TRBJ2-3; TRBD2 agrees at 8 bases. Losses at the gene ends were 0 bases for V and 4 bases for J; bases not matched to a gene: 9. The CDR3 runs 17 residues. Germline V gene lookup returns CDR1 MNHEY and CDR2 SVGAGI. DNA of the CDR3: TGTGCCAGCAGTTACTCGAACCGAGCGGGAGCAGCAGATACGCAGTATTTT. This sequence encodes CASSYSNRAGAADTQYF.

A few counts support this clonotype. This beta chain is an off-target read within a library intended for alpha chains, so its frequency means little. The V and J genes are TRBV18 and TRBJ2-5, with a tentative D call TRBD2 (5 bases). V lost 3 bases and J lost 0, with 11 bases in between. CDR3 size: 15 residues. Germline CDR1 and CDR2: KGHSH and LQKENI. The CDR3 spells CASSPKDWYQETQYF. As DNA, the CDR3 is TGTGCCAGCTCACCCAAGGACTGGTACCAAGAGACCCAGTACTTC. Together with reference TRBV18 and TRBJ2-5, the CDR3 gives the full variable domain: NAGVMQNPRHLVRRRGQEARLRCSPMKGHSHVYWYRQLPEEGLKFMVYLQKENIIDESGMPKERFSAEFPKEGPSILRIQQVVRGDSAAYFCASSPKDWYQETQYFGPGTRLLVL.

This clonotype turned up a few times. As an off-target read in a library built for alpha chains, this beta chain has a frequency of little significance. This chain connects TRBV5-1 to TRBJ2-1, with 7 bases fitting TRBD2. The CDR3 is made up of 18 amino acids. V lost 1 base to trimming and J lost 1 base; unmatched junction nucleotides: 11. Germline-derived CDR1 and CDR2 are SGHRS and YFSETQ. CDR3 bases: TGCGCCAGCAGCTTGTTTAAGGCGGGAGCTGGTTCCTACAATGAGCAGTTCTTC. It encodes CASSLFKAGAGSYNEQFF.